This T cell receptor (beta chain) was captured by sequencing in a study of neurological immune-mediated disorders. Notes on the study in general: While HTLV-1-associated myelopathy showed the greatest TCR clonal expansion, multiple sclerosis showed the least, falling below healthy controls.

The unsorted libraries were produced from 2 million PBMCs held at -80 C. This clonotype was seen at least ten times. Its antigen is unidentified. The CDR3 has 14 amino acids. The V segment lost 6 bases and the J segment 5 bases; nucleotides outside the gene matches: 6. The germline V gene encodes CDR1 SGHRS and CDR2 YFSETQ. From 15-18 subjects, over 190 million TCR-beta sequences were obtained in each sequencing run. TCRdb used MiXCR to reprocess the 5' RACE reads, holding one entry per CDR3 protein. Found here are about 29,000 distinct CDR3 sequences, 12% of them singletons; the top ten hold roughly 5%.

This sequence originates from a woman aged 60-75 years in good health. The material sequenced was PBMCs. The V and J genes are TRBV5-1 and TRBJ2-2; 8 bases are shared with TRBD1. CDR3 nucleotide sequence: TGCGCCAGCACCAGGACAGGGCCGACCGGGGAGCTGTTTTTT. This translates into CASTRTGPTGELFF.